Following are 2 T cell receptor beta chains from one sample sequenced in a study of shared clonotypes between healthy human individuals. Using immunoSEQ multiplex PCR, the repertoire was profiled, and TCRdb retains in-frame clones only, with some absent. The sample comprises around 1.4 million clones, around 98.5% of which are singletons, and about 0.4% rests with the top ten. The sequencing input was naive CD4+ T cells sorted from blood. The subset is: CD45RA+ positively selected. These receptors all stem from a man younger than 40 in good health.

This clone was recorded only once. The J gene is TRBJ2-1, the V gene TRBV19; no reliable D call. This CDR3 is built from 14 residues. Germline V gene lookup returns CDR1 LNHDA and CDR2 SQIVND (reference sequence). Trimming shortened V by 4 bases and J by 3 bases, and 10 bases separated the two germline ends. The CDR3 DNA reads as TGTGCCAGTAGTACAATACTCAACTACAATGAGCAGTTCTTC. Its translation is CASSTILNYNEQFF. Drawing the rest from reference TRBV19 and TRBJ2-1, the complete variable domain is DGGITQSPKYLFRKEGQNVTLSCEQNLNHDAMYWYRQDPGQGLRLIYYSQIVNDFQKGDIAEGYSVSREKKESFPLTVTSAQKNPTAFYLCASSTILNYNEQFFGPGTRLTVL.

This rearrangement joins TRBV7-2 to TRBJ1-1; D is perhaps TRBD1 (6 bases). This CDR3 spans 14 amino acids. The germline V gene encodes CDR1 SGHTA and CDR2 FQGNSA. Trimming shortened V by 5 bases and J by 6 bases, and 16 bases separated the two germline ends. The CDR3 protein is CASSVGGGSAEAFF. The CDR3 bases are TGTGCCAGCAGCGTCGGGGGGGGCAGCGCTGAAGCTTTCTTT.